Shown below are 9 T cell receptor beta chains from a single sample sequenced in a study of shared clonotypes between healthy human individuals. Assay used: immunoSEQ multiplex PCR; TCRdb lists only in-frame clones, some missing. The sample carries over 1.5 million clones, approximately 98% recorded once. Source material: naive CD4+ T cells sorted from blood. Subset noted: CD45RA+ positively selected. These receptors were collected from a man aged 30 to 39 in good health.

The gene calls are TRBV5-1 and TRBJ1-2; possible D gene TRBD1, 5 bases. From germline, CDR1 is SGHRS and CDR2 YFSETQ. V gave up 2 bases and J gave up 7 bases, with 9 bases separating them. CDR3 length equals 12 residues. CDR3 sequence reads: CASSFTGSGYTF. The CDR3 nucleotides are TGCGCCAGCAGCTTTACAGGCTCTGGCTACACCTTC. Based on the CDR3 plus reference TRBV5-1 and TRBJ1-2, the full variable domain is KAGVTQTPRYLIKTRGQQVTLSCSPISGHRSVSWYQQTPGQGLQFLFEYFSETQRNKGNFPGRFSGRQFSNSRSEMNVSTLELGDSALYLCASSFTGSGYTFGSGTRLTVV.

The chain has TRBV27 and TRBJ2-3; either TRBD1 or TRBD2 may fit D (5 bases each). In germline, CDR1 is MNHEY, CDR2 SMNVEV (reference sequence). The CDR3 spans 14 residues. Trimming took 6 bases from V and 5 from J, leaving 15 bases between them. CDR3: CASSRDPRVDTQYF. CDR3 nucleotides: TGTGCCAGCAGCCGGGACCCCCGGGTAGATACGCAGTATTTT.

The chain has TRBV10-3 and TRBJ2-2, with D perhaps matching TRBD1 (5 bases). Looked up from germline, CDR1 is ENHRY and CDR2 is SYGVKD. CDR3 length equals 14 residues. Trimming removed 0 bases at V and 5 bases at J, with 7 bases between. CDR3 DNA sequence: TGTGCCATCAGTGAGTCGAGACAGACCGGGGAGCTGTTTTTT. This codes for CAISESRQTGELFF.

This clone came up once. The CDR3, as DNA: TGCGCCAGCAGCTTGGGGCAGACAGGGGAAAAACTGTTTTTT. This translates into CASSLGQTGEKLFF. The rearrangement links TRBV5-1 to TRBJ1-4, with TRBD1 matching 7 bases. The CDR3 has 14 amino acids. With V trimmed by 0 bases and J by 8 bases, 4 bases remained unmatched. Germline CDR1 is SGHRS and CDR2 is YFSETQ.

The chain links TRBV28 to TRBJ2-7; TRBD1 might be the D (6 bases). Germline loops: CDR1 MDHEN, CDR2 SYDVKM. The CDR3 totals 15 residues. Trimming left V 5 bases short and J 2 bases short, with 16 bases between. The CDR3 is CASSRLGQITYEQYF. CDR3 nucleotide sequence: TGTGCCAGCAGTCGACTCGGACAGATCACCTACGAGCAGTACTTC. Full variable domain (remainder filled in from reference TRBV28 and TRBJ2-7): DVKVTQSSRYLVKRTGEKVFLECVQDMDHENMFWYRQDPGLGLRLIYFSYDVKMKEKGDIPEGYSVSREKKERFSLILESASTNQTSMYLCASSRLGQITYEQYFGPGTRLTVT.

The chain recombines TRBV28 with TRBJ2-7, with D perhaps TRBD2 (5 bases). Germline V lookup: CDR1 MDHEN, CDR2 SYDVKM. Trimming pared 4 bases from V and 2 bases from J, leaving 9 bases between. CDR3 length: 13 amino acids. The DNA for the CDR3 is TGTGCCAGCAGTTCCGGGATCCCCTACGAGCAGTACTTC. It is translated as CASSSGIPYEQYF.

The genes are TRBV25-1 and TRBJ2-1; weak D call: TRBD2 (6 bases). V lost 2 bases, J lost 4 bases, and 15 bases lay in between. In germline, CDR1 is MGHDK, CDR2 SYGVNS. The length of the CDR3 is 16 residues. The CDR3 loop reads CASSEPLVGGYNEQFF. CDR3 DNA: TGTGCCAGCAGTGAACCCTTGGTCGGGGGTTACAATGAGCAGTTCTTC.

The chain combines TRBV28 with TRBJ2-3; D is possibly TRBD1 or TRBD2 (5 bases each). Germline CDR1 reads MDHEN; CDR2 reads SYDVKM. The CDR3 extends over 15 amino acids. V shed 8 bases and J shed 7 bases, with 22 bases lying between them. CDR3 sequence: CASLPRDPLVNTQYF. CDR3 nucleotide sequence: TGTGCCAGCCTTCCCCGGGACCCCCTTGTGAATACGCAGTATTTT.

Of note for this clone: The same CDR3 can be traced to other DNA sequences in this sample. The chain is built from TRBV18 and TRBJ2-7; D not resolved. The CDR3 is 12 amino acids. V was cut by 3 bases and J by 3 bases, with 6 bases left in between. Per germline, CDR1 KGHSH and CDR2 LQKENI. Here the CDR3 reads CASSPSSYEQYF. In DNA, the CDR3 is TGTGCCAGCTCACCCTCTAGCTACGAGCAGTACTTC.